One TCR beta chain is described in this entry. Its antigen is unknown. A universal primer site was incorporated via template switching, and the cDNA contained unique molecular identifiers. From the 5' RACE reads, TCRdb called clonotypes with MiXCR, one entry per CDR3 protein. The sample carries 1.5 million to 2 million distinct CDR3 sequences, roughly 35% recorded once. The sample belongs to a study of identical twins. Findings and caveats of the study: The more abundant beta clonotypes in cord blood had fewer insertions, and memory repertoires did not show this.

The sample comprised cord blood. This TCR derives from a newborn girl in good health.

The CDR3 DNA reads TGCAGTGCTAGAGATCGGGAGGGACTAGCCTACGAGCAGTACTTC. Translated: CSARDREGLAYEQYF. The V and J genes are TRBV20-1 and TRBJ2-7; TRBD2 matches at 8 bases. With 0 bases clipped from V and 2 bases from J, the junction kept 6 bases outside the gene matches. This CDR3 comprises 15 residues. Germline V gives CDR1 DFQATT, CDR2 SNEGSKA (reference sequence).